The sequence of this T cell receptor beta chain was determined in a study of post-analysis software for immune sequencing data. Study context: As for disease course, relapsing-remitting, secondary progressive and progressive-relapsing multiple sclerosis were all included.

Study-wide points: A significant reduction in normalized Chao1 diversity was observed in multiple sclerosis patients versus controls. About five TRBV segments, including TRBV5-6, TRBV5-1 and TRBV20-1, were more frequent in patients than controls. Those samples that were prepared in the same batch co-clustered strongly by F measure.

Germline lookup yields CDR1 KGHDR and CDR2 SFDVKD. The ends were cut back, 2 bases at V and 8 bases at J, with 9 bases in the middle. The CDR3 is made up of 13 amino acids. Turning to this clonotype: No antigen is known for it.

Tagging with unique molecular identifiers was a feature of the TCR beta cDNA libraries. With roughly 0.9 to 11 million T cells as the source, a few hundred thousand cDNA molecules resulted. Each CDR3 protein gets one entry after TCRdb re-called the PCR reads with MiXCR. The sample holds roughly 600,000 distinct CDR3 sequences; 44% are singletons and the top ten take around 1.7%. The sequence derives from a girl aged 10 to 17 with multiple sclerosis. This chain connects TRBV24-1 to TRBJ1-5, with no clear D. The specimen sequenced was blood. The CDR3: CATSDSRKEPQHF. CDR3 in DNA: TGTGCCACCAGTGATTCCCGTAAGGAGCCCCAGCATTTT.